A selection of T cell receptor beta chains follows, all from one sample in a study of cytomegalovirus exposure and HLA in healthy donors. The assay was immunoSEQ multiplex PCR, and TCRdb's table has in-frame clones only and misses some. The data show some 120,000 clones, 80% seen once. Material: PBMCs. The receptors were sampled from a man aged 40-50 years in good health and CMV-seronegative. CDR3s include the opening cysteine and the closing phenylalanine or tryptophan. The D gene is left open where the match is weak. Size is stated for part of the rows, as once, few or many counts, or as a class when the clone is expanded.

.	TRBV13	.	TRBJ2-7	TGTGCCAGCAGCTTAGACTTAGGAGAGGACTACGAGCAGTACTTC	CASSLDLGEDYEQYF
TRBD1	TRBV9	.	TRBJ1-1	TGTGCCAGCAGCGTAGGGGTGGGGACAGCGAACACTGAAGCTTTCTTT	CASSVGVGTANTEAFF
TRBD2	TRBV5-1	once	TRBJ2-3	TGCGCCAGCAGCTCCAGCGGGGGGGCCGGTGATACGCAGTATTTT	CASSSSGGAGDTQYF
.	TRBV18	.	TRBJ1-1	TGTGCCAGCTCACCTTCGGGTGTTGATGGAGCTTTCTTT	CASSPSGVDGAFF
TRBD1	TRBV28	once	TRBJ2-3	TGTGCCAGCAATACCAGGGACAGGGGAACAGATACGCAGTATTTT	CASNTRDRGTDTQYF
.	TRBV4-1	once	TRBJ1-2	TGCGCCAGCAGCCAAGGGCGGGGGGAGCACAACTATGGCTACACCTTC	CASSQGRGEHNYGYTF
.	TRBV18	.	TRBJ2-3	TGTGCCAGCTCACTGGGGCAGCGCACAGATACGCAGTATTTT	CASSLGQRTDTQYF
.	TRBV27	.	TRBJ2-5	TGTGCCAGCAGTCCCACGAGGTATGGGGAGACCCAGTACTTC	CASSPTRYGETQYF
TRBD1	TRBV5-1	.	TRBJ2-7	TGCGCCAGCAGCCCAAAGTGGACAGGGCCTACCTACGAGCAGTACTTC	CASSPKWTGPTYEQYF
.	TRBV4-1	few	TRBJ1-5	TGCGCCAGCAGCCAAGGGACGGGGGGCAATCAGCCCCAGCATTTT	CASSQGTGGNQPQHF
.	TRBV5-8	.	TRBJ1-3	TGTGCCAGCAGCTTGCTAGTCGTCGGAAACACCATATATTTT	CASSLLVVGNTIYF
TRBD1	TRBV6-5	.	TRBJ1-1	TGTGCCAGCAGTAGGGGGACAGGGGACACTGAAGCTTTCTTT	CASSRGTGDTEAFF
.	TRBV4-2	.	TRBJ2-4	TGTGCCAGCAGCCAAGATCAACAGGGCGAAAACATTCAGTACTTC	CASSQDQQGENIQYF
.	TRBV7-9	.	TRBJ2-3	TGTGCCAGCGCAGGAGATACGCAGTATTTT	CASAGDTQYF
TRBD1	TRBV2	.	TRBJ2-3	TGTGCCACCCAGGGGGCCCTAAACACAGATACGCAGTATTTT	CATQGALNTDTQYF
.	TRBV4-1	.	TRBJ1-6	TGCGCCAGCAGCCAAGCTGACACTAGCTCCTATAATTCACCCCTCCACTTT	CASSQADTSSYNSPLHF
.	TRBV5-1	.	TRBJ2-6	TGCGCCAGCGAGGGCATGACTTCCGGGGCCAACGTCCTGACTTTC	CASEGMTSGANVLTF
TRBD1	TRBV15	.	TRBJ2-7	TGTGCCACCAGCAGAGATGGGACAGGACCGCCCTACGAGCAGTACTTC	CATSRDGTGPPYEQYF
.	TRBV2	once	TRBJ1-2	TGTGCCAGCACTACCGCTTATGGCTACACCTTC	CASTTAYGYTF
TRBD1	TRBV5-4	once	TRBJ1-1	TGTGCCAGCAGCTCAACCGGGACAGTGGCCGGAGAAGCTTTCTTT	CASSSTGTVAGEAFF
TRBD1	TRBV13	few	TRBJ1-1	TGTGCCAGCAGCTCTCGACAGGGCCAGAACACTGAAGCTTTCTTT	CASSSRQGQNTEAFF
.	TRBV19	few	TRBJ2-7	TGTGCCAGTAGCGCCCAGGGATCCTACGAGCAGTACTTC	CASSAQGSYEQYF